Shown below are 2 T cell receptor beta chains from a single sample sequenced in a study of blood T cell repertoires in COVID-19. Using immunoSEQ multiplex PCR, the repertoire was profiled, and TCRdb retains in-frame clones only, with some absent. The sample shows about 210,000 clones, about four fifths of them seen only once. Input material: peripheral blood. Receptors originate from a woman aged 45-65 years with acute or convalescent COVID-19.

The V gene is TRBV27, the J gene TRBJ2-1; TRBD2 aligns across 8 bases. Germline V gene data show CDR1 as MNHEY and CDR2 as SMNVEV (reference sequence). With V trimmed by 4 bases and J by 5 bases, 10 bases remained unmatched. The CDR3 extends over 16 amino acids. The CDR3 protein is CASSSLGLEGNNEQFF. CDR3 coding DNA: TGTGCCAGCAGTTCACTGGGACTAGAAGGGAACAATGAGCAGTTCTTC.

J is TRBJ1-3 and V is TRBV5-1; D might be TRBD1 (6 bases). V was shortened by 1 base and J by 2 bases, with 10 bases between the two germline ends. CDR1 is SGHRS, CDR2 YFSETQ, per germline. This CDR3 has 15 residues. CDR3 nucleotides: TGCGCCAGCAGCTTGTTACAGGGAGCTGGAAACACCATATATTTT. Residues: CASSLLQGAGNTIYF.